This TCR beta chain was observed in a study of blood T cells in healthy people across ages. Study-wide results and caveats: Fewer expanded clones and more diversity marked long-lived versus aged donors.

Sample-barcoded 5' priming and a J-beta primer mix drove a second PCR of 7 to 11 cycles. Every cDNA molecule bore a tag from a template-switch adaptor containing 12 random nucleotides. MiXCR, applied by TCRdb to the 5' RACE reads, yields one record per CDR3 protein. In the table there are approximately 810,000 distinct CDR3 sequences, more than 25% of which are singletons. A minimum of 7 million PBMCs was isolated per sample. The CDR3 sequence is 14 residues long. Germline loops: CDR1 SGHRS, CDR2 YFSETQ. V lost 0 bases, J lost 3 bases, and 1 base stayed unmatched. This clonotype has a count of ten or more. Its antigen is not known.

This chain uses TRBV5-1 with TRBJ1-2; TRBD1 agrees at 8 bases. The sequenced sample was blood. The sequence was obtained from a woman older than 75 in good health. This CDR3 is CASSLEGQDYGYTF. DNA of the CDR3: TGCGCCAGCAGCTTGGAGGGACAGGACTATGGCTACACCTTC.